This is a list of T cell receptor beta chains from one sample in a study of T cells in Graves' hyperthyroidism and ophthalmopathy. From the multiplex PCR reads, TCRdb called clonotypes with MiXCR, one entry per CDR3 protein. Of fewer than 600,000 distinct CDR3 sequences in the sample, approximately 15% were seen once. Sequences were obtained from blood. Source of these receptors: a woman between 35 and 50 years old with Graves' hyperthyroidism. CDR3s include the opening cysteine and the closing phenylalanine or tryptophan. A D gene is named only where the DNA matches it firmly. Some rows have no size entry. The others give once, few or many, or a class for an expanded clone.

v_call	d_call	clone_size	cdr3_length	j_call	cdr3_aa	cdr3_nt
TRBV5-1	TRBD2	once	16	TRBJ2-2	CASFTLAGANTGELFF	TGCGCCAGCTTTACCTTAGCGGGGGCGAACACCGGGGAGCTGTTTTTT
TRBV30	NA	many	13	TRBJ1-2	CAWSVQGHYGYTF	TGTGCCTGGAGTGTCCAGGGGCACTATGGCTACACCTTC
TRBV20-1	TRBD1	many	16	TRBJ2-1	CSARYPGTGEEYEQFF	TGCAGTGCTAGATACCCCGGGACAGGGGAGGAATATGAGCAGTTCTTC
TRBV9	NA	many	12	TRBJ2-3	CASSRGGDTQYF	TGTGCCAGCAGCCGAGGGGGAGATACGCAGTATTTT
TRBV25-1	NA	NA	13	TRBJ2-4	CASSAYGLDIQYF	TGTGCCAGCAGTGCATATGGCCTAGACATTCAGTACTTC
TRBV5-1	NA	many	15	TRBJ2-7	CASSLEAPPRYEQYF	TGCGCCAGCAGCTTGGAGGCTCCCCCCCGCTACGAGCAGTACTTC
TRBV24-1	TRBD2	few	15	TRBJ2-2	CATSAPSGNTGELFF	TGTGCCACCAGTGCCCCTAGCGGAAACACCGGGGAGCTGTTTTTT
TRBV5-1	TRBD2	NA	20	TRBJ2-5	CAGSSQPGLAGGREEETQYF	TGCGCCGGCAGCTCCCAACCCGGACTAGCGGGAGGCCGAGAGGAAGAGACCCAGTACTTC
TRBV12-3/TRBV12-4	NA	many	15	TRBJ2-3	CASSPGAAAGDTQYF	TGTGCCAGCAGCCCAGGGGCAGCGGCAGGAGATACGCAGTATTTT
TRBV14	NA	NA	17	TRBJ2-3	CASSQDGQVFNTDTQYF	TGTGCCAGCAGCCAAGACGGTCAAGTCTTTAACACAGATACGCAGTATTTT
TRBV10-1	NA	NA	14	TRBJ2-3	CASREGGITDTQYF	TGCGCCAGCAGGGAAGGTGGAATCACAGATACGCAGTATTTT
TRBV7-9	TRBD1	few	17	TRBJ1-6	CASSSPLEGGGNSPLHF	TGTGCCAGCAGCTCCCCTTTGGAAGGGGGCGGCAATTCACCCCTCCACTTT
TRBV7-9	NA	few	14	TRBJ1-4	CASSFRESNEKLFF	TGTGCCAGCAGCTTCCGCGAATCTAATGAAAAACTGTTTTTT
TRBV9	TRBD2	few	15	TRBJ2-5	CASSVDGTREETQYF	TGTGCCAGCAGCGTAGATGGGACTAGGGAAGAGACCCAGTACTTC